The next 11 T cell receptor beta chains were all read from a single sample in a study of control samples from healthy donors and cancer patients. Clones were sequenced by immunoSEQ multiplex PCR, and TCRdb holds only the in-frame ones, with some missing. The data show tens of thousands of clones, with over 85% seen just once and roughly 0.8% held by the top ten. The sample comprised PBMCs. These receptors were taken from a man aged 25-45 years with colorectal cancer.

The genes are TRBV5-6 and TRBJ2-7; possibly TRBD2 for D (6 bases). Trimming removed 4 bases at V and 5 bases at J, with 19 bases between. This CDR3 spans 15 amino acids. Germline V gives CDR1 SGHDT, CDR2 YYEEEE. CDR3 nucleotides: TGTGCCAGCAGCCAACTCGGGGGACTGTCGGACGAGCAGTACTTC. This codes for CASSQLGGLSDEQYF.

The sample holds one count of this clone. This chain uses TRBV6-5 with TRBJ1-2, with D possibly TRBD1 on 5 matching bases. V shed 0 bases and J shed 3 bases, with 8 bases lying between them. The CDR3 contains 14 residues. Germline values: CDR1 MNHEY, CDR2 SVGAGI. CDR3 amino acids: CASSYSQGYYGYTF. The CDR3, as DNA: TGTGCCAGCAGTTACTCCCAGGGTTACTATGGCTACACCTTC.

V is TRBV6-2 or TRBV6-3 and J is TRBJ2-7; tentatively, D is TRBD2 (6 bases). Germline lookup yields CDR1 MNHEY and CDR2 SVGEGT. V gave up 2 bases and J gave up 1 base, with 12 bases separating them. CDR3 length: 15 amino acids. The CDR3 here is CASSYVAGSSYEQYF. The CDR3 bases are TGTGCCAGCAGTTACGTGGCGGGGAGTTCCTACGAGCAGTACTTC.

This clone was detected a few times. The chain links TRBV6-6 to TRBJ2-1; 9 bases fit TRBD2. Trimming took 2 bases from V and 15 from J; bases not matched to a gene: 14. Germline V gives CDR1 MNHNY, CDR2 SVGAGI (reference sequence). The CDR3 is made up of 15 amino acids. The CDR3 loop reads CASSYKEAGGQVTFF. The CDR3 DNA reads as TGTGCCAGCAGTTACAAAGAAGCGGGGGGCCAAGTTACGTTCTTC.

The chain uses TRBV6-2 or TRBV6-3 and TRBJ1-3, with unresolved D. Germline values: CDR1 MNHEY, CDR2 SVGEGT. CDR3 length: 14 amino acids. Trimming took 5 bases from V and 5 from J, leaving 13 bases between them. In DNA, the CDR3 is TGTGCCAGCAGTCCCGGACGGATAAGAAACACCATATATTTT. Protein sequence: CASSPGRIRNTIYF.

CDR3 sequence: CASSPLTGRNEQFF. CDR3 DNA: TGTGCCAGCAGCCCCCTGACAGGGAGGAATGAGCAGTTCTTC. V gene TRBV7-6 combines with J gene TRBJ2-1; maybe TRBD1 (7 bases). CDR3 size: 14 residues. Germline CDR1 reads SGHVS; CDR2 reads FNYEAQ. The V and J ends lost 5 bases and 7 bases respectively, with 15 bases between them.

CDR3 sequence: CASSLGGRTEQFF. The CDR3 nucleotides are TGTGCCAGCAGCTTAGGGGGCAGGACTGAGCAGTTCTTC. The chain recombines TRBV7-9 with TRBJ2-1; the D gene is possibly TRBD1 (5 bases). Germline V gene sequence: CDR1 SEHNR, CDR2 FQNEAQ (reference sequence). V lost 1 base and J lost 9, with 10 bases in between. There are 13 residues in the CDR3. The full variable domain, in which reference TRBV7-9 and TRBJ2-1 provide the parts outside the CDR3, is DTGVSQNPRHKITKRGQNVTFRCDPISEHNRLYWYRQTLGQGPEFLTYFQNEAQLEKSRLLSDRFSAERPKGSFSTLEIQRTEQGDSAMYLCASSLGGRTEQFFGPGTRLTVL.

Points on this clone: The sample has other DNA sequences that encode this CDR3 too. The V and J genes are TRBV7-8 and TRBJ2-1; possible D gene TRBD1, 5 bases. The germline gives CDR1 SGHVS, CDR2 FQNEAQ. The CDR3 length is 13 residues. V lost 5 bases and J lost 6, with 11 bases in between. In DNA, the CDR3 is TGTGCCAGCAGCCCGAGACAGACCAATGAGCAGTTCTTC. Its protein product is CASSPRQTNEQFF.

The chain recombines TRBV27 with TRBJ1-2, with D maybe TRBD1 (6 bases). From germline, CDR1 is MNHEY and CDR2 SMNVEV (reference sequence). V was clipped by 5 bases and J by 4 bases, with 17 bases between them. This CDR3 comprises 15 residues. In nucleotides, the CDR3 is TGTGCCAGCAGTCTAATACAGGGTGGAGGCTATGGCTACACCTTC. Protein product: CASSLIQGGGYGYTF.

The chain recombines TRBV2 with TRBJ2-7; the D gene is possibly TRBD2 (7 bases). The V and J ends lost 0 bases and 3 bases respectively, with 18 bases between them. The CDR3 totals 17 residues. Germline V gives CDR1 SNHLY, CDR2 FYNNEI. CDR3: CASSEAGGAGDFYEQYV. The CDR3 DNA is TGTGCCAGCAGTGAAGCGGGAGGGGCAGGGGACTTCTACGAGCAGTACGTC.

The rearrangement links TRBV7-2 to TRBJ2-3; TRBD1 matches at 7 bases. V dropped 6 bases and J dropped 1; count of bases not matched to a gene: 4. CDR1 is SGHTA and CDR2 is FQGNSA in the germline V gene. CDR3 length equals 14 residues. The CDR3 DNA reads TGTGCCAGCAGATGGGACAGTGGCACAGATACGCAGTATTTT. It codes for CASRWDSGTDTQYF. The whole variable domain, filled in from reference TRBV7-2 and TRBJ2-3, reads GAGVSQSPSNKVTEKGKDVELRCDPISGHTALYWYRQSLGQGLEFLIYFQGNSAPDKSGLPSDRFSAERTGGSVSTLTIQRTQQEDSAVYLCASRWDSGTDTQYFGPGTRLTVL.